The 24 T cell receptor beta chains presented below share a single source sample, sequenced in a study of blood T cell repertoires in COVID-19. Produced via immunoSEQ multiplex PCR; TCRdb's table is partial and in-frame only. The sample contains about 160,000 clones, approximately 88% of which appear only once. The specimen sequenced was peripheral blood. These receptor sequences come from a man between 65 and 80 years old with acute or convalescent COVID-19.

This CDR3 reads CASSHPRSYNTGELFF. CDR3 in DNA: TGTGCCAGCAGCCACCCCCGGTCCTACAACACCGGGGAGCTGTTTTTT. The rearrangement joins TRBV3-1 (or the pseudogene TRBV3-2) to TRBJ2-2, with unresolved D. The CDR3 spans 16 residues. The ends were cut back, 3 bases at V and 2 bases at J, with 13 bases in the middle. The germline CDR1 and CDR2 sequences are LGHDT and YNNKEL (reference sequence).

This chain links TRBV5-4 with TRBJ2-7; 9 nucleotides agree with TRBD2. The CDR3 consists of 15 residues. Germline CDR1 and CDR2: SGHNT and YYREEE (reference sequence). V gave up 5 bases and J gave up 4 bases; unmatched junction bases: 10. The CDR3 reads CASSPRAGGAYEQYF. CDR3 in DNA: TGTGCCAGCAGTCCCCGAGCGGGAGGAGCTTACGAGCAGTACTTC.

This sequence joins TRBV7-2 and TRBJ2-5, with D maybe TRBD1 (6 bases). V lost 3 bases and J 7 bases, leaving 15 bases between the germline ends. This CDR3 contains 14 residues. Germline CDR1 is SGHTA and CDR2 is FQGNSA. CDR3 bases: TGTGCCAGCAGCTTCTGGACAGACCCAAGGACCCAGTACTTC. It yields the protein CASSFWTDPRTQYF. Full variable domain (missing parts from reference TRBV7-2 and TRBJ2-5): GAGVSQSPSNKVTEKGKDVELRCDPISGHTALYWYRQSLGQGLEFLIYFQGNSAPDKSGLPSDRFSAERTGGSVSTLTIQRTQQEDSAVYLCASSFWTDPRTQYFGPGTRLLVL.

The chain carries TRBV15 and TRBJ1-1; weak D call: TRBD1 (5 bases). Germline V gives CDR1 LNHNV, CDR2 YYDKDF (reference sequence). Trimming left V 3 bases short and J 4 bases short, with 15 bases between. The CDR3 loop spans 15 amino acids. The CDR3 spells CATSRVGGWGTEAFF. The CDR3 region has the DNA TGTGCCACCAGCAGGGTCGGGGGATGGGGCACTGAAGCTTTCTTT.

This chain links TRBV10-3 with TRBJ2-7; 16 bases align to TRBD2. Germline values: CDR1 ENHRY, CDR2 SYGVKD. This CDR3 region has 15 residues. V shed 6 bases and J 6 bases; nucleotides not matched to a gene: 5. The CDR3 DNA sequence: TGTGCCATCAGAGGGACTAGCGGGAGGGCTGGCGAGCAGTACTTC. Translated, it gives CAIRGTSGRAGEQYF.

V and J are TRBV5-8 and TRBJ1-4; no reliable D call. From germline, CDR1 is SGHTS and CDR2 YDEGEE. V lost 4 bases, J lost 0 bases, and 7 bases lay in between. The CDR3 is made up of 14 amino acids. As DNA, the CDR3 is TGTGCCAGCAGCCCAGGATCAACTAATGAAAAACTGTTTTTT. Its protein is CASSPGSTNEKLFF. Full variable domain (remainder filled in from reference TRBV5-8 and TRBJ1-4): EAGVTQSPTHLIKTRGQQATLRCSPISGHTSVYWYQQALGLGLQFLLWYDEGEERNRGNFPPRFSGRQFPNYSSELNVNALELEDSALYLCASSPGSTNEKLFFGSGTQLSVL.

This chain links TRBV6-1 with TRBJ1-2; 10 positions match TRBD1. The CDR3 length is 18 residues. The V gene's germline CDR1 is MNHNS and CDR2 SASEGT. J was trimmed by 8 bases and V by 0 bases; bases with no gene match: 15. CDR3 amino acids: CASSEAAVKGQGVYGYTF. The CDR3 nucleotides read TGTGCCAGCAGTGAAGCCGCAGTTAAAGGACAGGGGGTTTACGGCTACACCTTC.

The genes are TRBV5-4 and TRBJ2-7, with 13 bases that match TRBD2. J was trimmed by 12 bases and V by 7 bases; bases with no gene match: 16. The CDR3 extends over 15 amino acids. Per germline, CDR1 SGHNT and CDR2 YYREEE (reference sequence). Written as DNA, the CDR3 is TGTGCCAGCTCCCTTGCCGGGACTAGCGGGAAGAGGAGGTACTTC. Its translation is CASSLAGTSGKRRYF.

The J gene is TRBJ1-2, the V gene TRBV7-9; a weak D match, TRBD1 (5 bases). CDR3 size: 17 residues. CDR1 SEHNR and CDR2 FQNEAQ come from the germline V gene (reference sequence). The V end lost 5 bases, the J end lost 0 bases, and 19 bases lay between the germline ends. In nucleotides, the CDR3 is TGTGCCAGCAGCGGGAAAGACAGTCCCACAGCTAACTATGGCTACACCTTC. Amino acids: CASSGKDSPTANYGYTF.

This clone was observed a single time. This chain connects TRBV3-1 (or the pseudogene TRBV3-2) to TRBJ2-1; 8 bases are a match to TRBD2. CDR1 LGHDT and CDR2 YNNKEL come from the germline V gene (reference sequence). CDR3 length equals 15 residues. Trimming cost V 2 bases and J 7 bases; bases outside gene matches: 7. In nucleotides, the CDR3 is TGTGCCAGCAGCCAATTCCGGGGGGGCGTGAATGAGCAGTTCTTC. Translated: CASSQFRGGVNEQFF.

The gene calls are TRBV29-1 and TRBJ1-1; D perhaps matches TRBD1 (5 bases). Germline V gene data show CDR1 as SQVTM and CDR2 as ANQGSEA. CDR3 length equals 13 residues. V lost 0 bases, J lost 1 base, and 6 bases lay in between. DNA of the CDR3: TGCAGCGTTGAAGAAAGGGGGAACACTGAAGCTTTCTTT. Encoded protein: CSVEERGNTEAFF.

This clone was observed a few times. This rearrangement joins TRBV28 to TRBJ2-1; D call uncertain. The CDR3 contains 19 residues. Between the trimmed V and J ends, which lost 2 bases and 0 bases, there was a span of 20 bases. CDR1 is MDHEN, CDR2 SYDVKM, per germline. The CDR3 DNA sequence: TGTGCCAGCAGTTTAAACCCCCGGTTCTCCCAAAGCTCCTACAATGAGCAGTTCTTC. Residues: CASSLNPRFSQSSYNEQFF.

V is TRBV27 and J is TRBJ2-7, with 9 bases that match TRBD1. Germline V lookup: CDR1 MNHEY, CDR2 SMNVEV (reference sequence). The CDR3 extends over 14 amino acids. V lost 5 bases and J lost 6; bases outside the gene matches: 8. Here the CDR3 reads CASSLTGTGSEQYF. The CDR3 coding sequence is TGTGCCAGCAGTCTAACCGGGACAGGGAGCGAGCAGTACTTC.

The rearrangement uses TRBV24-1 and TRBJ2-7; D is ambiguous. V was shortened by 4 bases and J by 0 bases, with 12 bases between the two germline ends. Germline CDR1 KGHDR, CDR2 SFDVKD. The CDR3 has 15 residues. For the CDR3, the DNA is TGTGCCACCAGTGACCCCAACTCGAGCTCCTACGAGCAGTACTTC. Translated, it gives CATSDPNSSSYEQYF.

The rearrangement uses TRBV11-2 and TRBJ1-2; D remains unclear. Germline values: CDR1 SGHAT, CDR2 FQNNGV. V lost 1 base and J lost 4, with 4 bases in between. This CDR3 is built from 12 residues. The CDR3, as DNA: TGTGCCAGCAGCTTAGGACTCTATGGCTACACCTTC. Protein sequence: CASSLGLYGYTF.

Comments on this clone: At one end, the junction sequence differs from germline, possibly due to a read error. The V call is TRBV5-1, the J call TRBJ1-1, with TRBD1 matching 7 bases. The germline CDR1 and CDR2 sequences are SGHRS and YFSETQ. The CDR3 is 13 amino acids. The CDR3 loop reads CASSGTADTEAFF. The DNA of the CDR3 is TGCGCCAGCAGTGGGACAGCCGACACCGAAGCTTTCTTT.

Comments on this clone: The sample carries other DNA sequences with the same CDR3. The chain has TRBV30 and TRBJ1-6; D might be TRBD1 (6 bases). The CDR3 is 14 amino acids. The germline gives CDR1 GTSNPN, CDR2 SVGIG (reference sequence). V lost 3 bases and J 9 bases, leaving 15 bases between the germline ends. The CDR3: CAWSVTDSGSPLHF. The CDR3 nucleotides read TGTGCCTGGAGCGTTACGGACAGCGGTTCACCCCTCCACTTT.

The chain recombines TRBV18 with TRBJ2-2; maybe TRBD1 (7 bases). The CDR3 extends over 15 amino acids. The ends were cut back, 6 bases at V and 2 bases at J, with 13 bases in the middle. CDR1 and CDR2 from the germline V gene are KGHSH and LQKENI. As DNA, the CDR3 is TGTGCCAGCTCGTCGACAGGGACTAACACCGGGGAGCTGTTTTTT. Protein: CASSSTGTNTGELFF.

This clone was observed once. The CDR3 sequence is CASSLAKGALHF. The CDR3 nucleotides are TGTGCCAGCAGCCTGGCGAAGGGGGCCCTCCACTTT. The chain has TRBV6-5 and TRBJ1-6; a possible D gene is TRBD1 (6 bases). Trimming pared 6 bases from V and 14 bases from J, leaving 14 bases between. The length of the CDR3 is 12 residues. Germline-derived CDR1 and CDR2 are MNHEY and SVGAGI.

The chain employs TRBV2 and TRBJ2-6, with a possible D match to TRBD2 (6 bases). This CDR3 contains 13 residues. V was pared by 6 bases and J by 12 bases, with 15 bases between. Germline-derived CDR1 and CDR2 are SNHLY and FYNNEI. Here the CDR3 reads CASRKGTPAVLTF. The CDR3 DNA reads as TGTGCCAGCAGAAAAGGGACTCCCGCCGTCCTGACTTTC.

V usage is TRBV7-3 and J usage is TRBJ2-5, with a weak D call TRBD1 (6 bases). Germline CDR1 SGHTA, CDR2 FQGTGA. Trimming cost V 0 bases and J 2 bases, with 10 bases left between them. This CDR3 has 15 residues. CDR3 region: CASSLTFGQQETQYF. CDR3 nucleotide sequence: TGTGCCAGCAGCTTAACGTTCGGACAGCAAGAGACCCAGTACTTC.

Only a few counts were recorded for this clone. The gene calls are TRBV28 and TRBJ2-7; weak D call: TRBD1 (6 bases). This CDR3 is built from 16 residues. The ends were cut back, 5 bases at V and 0 bases at J, with 17 bases in the middle. Germline V lookup: CDR1 MDHEN, CDR2 SYDVKM. CDR3 sequence reads: CASSAGTFVDSYEQYF. CDR3 bases: TGTGCCAGCAGTGCTGGGACATTTGTGGACTCCTACGAGCAGTACTTC. The full variable domain, in which reference TRBV28 and TRBJ2-7 provide the parts outside the CDR3, is DVKVTQSSRYLVKRTGEKVFLECVQDMDHENMFWYRQDPGLGLRLIYFSYDVKMKEKGDIPEGYSVSREKKERFSLILESASTNQTSMYLCASSAGTFVDSYEQYFGPGTRLTVT.

This clone has a handful of counts. The chain links TRBV9 to TRBJ2-2, with no clear D. The germline V and J ends were trimmed by 4 bases and 0 bases, with 13 bases remaining between them. Germline V gives CDR1 SGDLS, CDR2 YYNGEE. This CDR3 region has 16 residues. The CDR3 region is CASSSAGLPNTGELFF. The DNA of the CDR3 is TGTGCCAGCAGCTCGGCCGGGTTGCCGAACACCGGGGAGCTGTTTTTT.

This chain connects TRBV28 to TRBJ1-5; D is possibly TRBD1 (5 bases). The CDR3 sequence is 16 residues long. Germline assignment: CDR1 MDHEN and CDR2 SYDVKM. Trimming shortened V by 4 bases and J by 2 bases, and 15 bases separated the two germline ends. The CDR3 nucleotides are TGTGCCAGCAGTTCGTCCGGGGCGGGGGGCAATCAGCCCCAGCATTTT. It is translated as CASSSSGAGGNQPQHF. Full variable domain (missing parts from reference TRBV28 and TRBJ1-5): DVKVTQSSRYLVKRTGEKVFLECVQDMDHENMFWYRQDPGLGLRLIYFSYDVKMKEKGDIPEGYSVSREKKERFSLILESASTNQTSMYLCASSSSGAGGNQPQHFGDGTRLSIL.